Sequencing of this T cell receptor (beta chain) was carried out in a study of blood T cell repertoires in COVID-19. V lost 5 bases, J lost 9 bases, and 8 bases lay in between. CDR3 size: 11 residues. Germline V CDR1 and CDR2: SNHLY, FYNNEI. Sequenced by immunoSEQ multiplex PCR; TCRdb stores in-frame clones only, minus some. Of more than 25,000 clones listed, about 65% were seen once; the top ten hold about a sixth. This receptor was taken from a human donor in a cohort sampled during active COVID-19. The chain has TRBV2 and TRBJ2-1; D may be TRBD2 (6 bases). The material sequenced was peripheral blood. CDR3 region: CASSQEGEQFF. CDR3 coding DNA: TGTGCCAGCAGTCAGGAGGGTGAGCAGTTCTTC.